The clone carrying this T cell receptor beta chain was seen a single time. What it binds is unknown. The data originate from a study of Ad26.COV2.S vaccination and SARS-CoV-2 variants. Study-wide results and caveats: Analytic work on TCR breadth and depth might have understated the full extent of total T cell responses. Individuals receiving vaccine had higher spike-specific TCR breadth than placebo recipients did. Considerable breadth of spike-specific CD8+ and CD4+ T cell responses has reportedly been documented following vaccination.

The CDR3 is 16 amino acids. The junction had 11 bases not matched to a gene; V was cut back by 5 bases and J by 6 bases. Germline CDR1 is LNHDA and CDR2 is SQIVND (reference sequence). Clones were sequenced by immunoSEQ multiplex PCR, and TCRdb holds only the in-frame ones, with some missing. The sample lists around 170,000 clones; roughly 85% were seen once. The sequenced sample was peripheral blood, obtained after recovery from COVID-19. This receptor was identified in a human donor who had recovered from COVID-19. This chain uses TRBV19 with TRBJ2-1; 9 nucleotides align to TRBD2. CDR3 nucleotides: TGTGCCAGTAGTCCTCCGGGAGCGGGGGGCCTCAATGAGCAGTTCTTC. It specifies CASSPPGAGGLNEQFF.